This T cell receptor (beta chain) stems from a study of blood T cells in healthy people across ages (dated by TCRdb to about 2015). Notes on the research overall: In model experiments, template switching captured about one uniquely barcoded TCR beta cDNA molecule for every two T cells. Age-related changes in TCR beta repertoire diversity were measured in the study by deep sequencing normalized with unique cDNA molecular identifiers. Donors were grouped into four age groups: young (average 16 years), middle-aged (under 40), aged (roughly 62) and long-lived (around 80). Donors of different ages were randomly distributed across sequencing lanes to avoid experimental bias. For two donors (one aged 18 to 29 and one aged 80 or older), the study analyzed two additional independent replicas of 1 million unique cDNA reads from the same blood draw.

The donors were roughly 38 Caucasian individuals from Russia, aged roughly 6 to 90 years, who were systemically healthy. Around 10 milliliters of peripheral blood were drawn from each donor into EDTA-treated Vacutainer tubes. Ficoll-Paque density-gradient centrifugation was used to isolate PBMCs, with at least 6.5 million per sample. Total RNA was extracted from PBMCs with Trizol reagent, with at least 5 micrograms obtained per sample. For every donor, an aliquot of PBMCs went through flow cytometry to measure the percentages of naive CD45RAhigh/CD27high T cells. The method behind the library was 5' RACE. The instrument was an Illumina HiSeq 2500. A second PCR of roughly 7 to 11 cycles was performed with a sample-barcoded 5' primer and a J-beta primer mix. Each TCR beta cDNA molecule received a unique molecular identifier from a template-switch 5' adaptor carrying 12 random nucleotides. At least 2.5 million CDR3-containing paired-end reads were obtained from each sample. All of the RNA was converted into first-strand cDNA using the Mint cDNA synthesis kit, with a TRBC-specific oligonucleotide serving as the primer. After uracil-DNA glycosylase treatment, a first 18-cycle PCR used universal primers M1SS and BC2_uni_R on all cDNA. The authors' pipeline ran thus. Normalization of each sample was performed by random selection of 1 million high-quality reads, each carrying a distinct molecular identifier. Instead of being binned into consensus sequences, reads that shared molecular identifiers were thrown out. MiTCR, with a Q25 quality threshold and the strictest error-elimination algorithm, was used for CDR3 identification, clonotype clustering and error correction. A nonparametric unseen species model with Euler transformation was used to estimate lower-bound total TCR beta diversity. TCRdb took the public reads, trimmed them with fastp at Q25, ran MiXCR for clone calling and kept in-frame beta chains. Each CDR3 protein gets just one entry, which takes the most common genes and DNA from the rows behind it. These V and J calls are TCRdb output, not the study's own analysis. Here the sample has about 1.8 million distinct CDR3 sequences; about 50% occur a single time. The ten largest clones add up to approximately 2% of the sample.

Here is what the overall study found, with its caveats: There was a strong correlation between observed TCR beta diversity and the percentage of naive T cells measured by flow cytometry. Bulk unsorted PBMC profiling prevented conclusive comparison of naive and antigen-experienced compartments. The CMV infection status of donors was not known, potentially confounding age-related changes in expanded clonotypes. Estimates of total diversity based on one million sequenced T cells were regarded as lower bounds and as underestimates. As age increased, observed TCR beta diversity per million T cells dropped in a roughly linear way, and a significant reduction was already evident by age roughly 36. Compared with the aged group, the long-lived group had more naive CD4+ T cells, fewer expanded clones and increased TCR diversity, suggesting age selection.

The table lists this clonotype with a few counts. Its antigen is unknown. Nothing much larger sits one base from this clone, and base qualities are not available. The source of this sequence is a woman in her thirties or forties in good health. The sample comprised blood.

The DNA sequence is TGTGCCAGCAGCTTAGTAGCAGGAACTCCCTACGAGCAGTACTTC. The encoded protein is CASSLVAGTPYEQYF. The chain joins TRBV11-2 to TRBJ2-5, with no reliable assignment of the D segment. The end of the DNA aligns better with TRBJ2-7, so the J call may be wrong. The germline V gene provides CDR1 SGHAT and CDR2 FQNNGV. The cysteine opens and the phenylalanine closes a CDR3 of 15 amino acids. Left in the record is the CDR3 DNA by itself, 45 bases read in frame from the first base.